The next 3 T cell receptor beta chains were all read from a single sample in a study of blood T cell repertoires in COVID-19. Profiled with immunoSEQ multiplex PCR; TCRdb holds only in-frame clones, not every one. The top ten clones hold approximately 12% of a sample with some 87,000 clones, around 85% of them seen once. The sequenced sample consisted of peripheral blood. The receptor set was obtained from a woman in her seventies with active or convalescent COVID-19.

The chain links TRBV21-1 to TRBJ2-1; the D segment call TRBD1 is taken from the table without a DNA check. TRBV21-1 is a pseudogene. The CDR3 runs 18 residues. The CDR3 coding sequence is TGTGCCAGCAGCCCGAGGGCCGCGACAGGGGGTACCTACAATGAGCAGTTCTTC. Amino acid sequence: CASSPRAATGGTYNEQFF.

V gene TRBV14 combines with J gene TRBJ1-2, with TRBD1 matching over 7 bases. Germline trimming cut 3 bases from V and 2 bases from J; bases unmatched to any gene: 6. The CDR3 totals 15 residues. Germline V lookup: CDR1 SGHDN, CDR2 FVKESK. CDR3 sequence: CASSQTGSINYGYTF. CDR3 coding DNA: TGTGCCAGCAGCCAGACAGGGTCCATAAACTATGGCTACACCTTC.

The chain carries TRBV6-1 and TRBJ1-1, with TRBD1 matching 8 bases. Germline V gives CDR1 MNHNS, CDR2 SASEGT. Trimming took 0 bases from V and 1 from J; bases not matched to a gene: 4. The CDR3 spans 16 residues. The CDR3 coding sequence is TGTGCCAGCAGTGAAGCCCGGGACAGGAGGAACACTGAAGCTTTCTTT. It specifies CASSEARDRRNTEAFF.